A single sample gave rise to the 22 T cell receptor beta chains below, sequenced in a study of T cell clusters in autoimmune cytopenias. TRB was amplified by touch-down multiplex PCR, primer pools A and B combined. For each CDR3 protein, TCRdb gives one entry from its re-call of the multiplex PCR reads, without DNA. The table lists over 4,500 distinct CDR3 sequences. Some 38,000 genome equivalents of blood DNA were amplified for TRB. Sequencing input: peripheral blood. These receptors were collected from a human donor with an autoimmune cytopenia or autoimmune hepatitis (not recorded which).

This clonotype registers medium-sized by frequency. This CDR3 is CAWSSTGTPPYEQYF. This sequence joins TRBV30 and TRBJ2-7; the D call from TCRdb, TRBD1, cannot be confirmed without DNA. The V gene's germline CDR1 is GTSNPN and CDR2 SVGIG (reference sequence). The CDR3 contains 15 residues.

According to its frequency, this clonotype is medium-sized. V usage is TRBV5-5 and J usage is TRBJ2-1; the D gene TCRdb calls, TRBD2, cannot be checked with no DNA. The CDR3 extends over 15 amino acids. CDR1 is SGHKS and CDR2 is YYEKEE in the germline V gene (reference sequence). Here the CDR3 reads CASSLVPSGRDEQFF.

The CDR3 reads CASTSSGGAQETQYF. V gene TRBV5-5 combines with J gene TRBJ2-5; the D call of TRBD1 rests on TCRdb alone, since no DNA is present to check it. The length of the CDR3 is 15 residues. Germline V CDR1 and CDR2: SGHKS, YYEKEE (reference sequence).

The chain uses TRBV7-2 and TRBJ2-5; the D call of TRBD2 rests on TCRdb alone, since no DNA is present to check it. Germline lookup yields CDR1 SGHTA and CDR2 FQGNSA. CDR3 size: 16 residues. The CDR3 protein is CASSLGASGRGETQYF.

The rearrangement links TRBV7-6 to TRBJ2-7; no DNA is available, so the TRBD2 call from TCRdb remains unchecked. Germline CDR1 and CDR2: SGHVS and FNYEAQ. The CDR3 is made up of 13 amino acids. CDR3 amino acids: CASSPSPSSQQYF.

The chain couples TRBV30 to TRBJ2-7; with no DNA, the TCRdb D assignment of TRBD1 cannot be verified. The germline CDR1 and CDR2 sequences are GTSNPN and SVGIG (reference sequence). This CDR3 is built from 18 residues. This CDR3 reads CAWSAGSWALIPSYEQYF. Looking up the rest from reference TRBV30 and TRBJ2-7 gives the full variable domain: SQTIHQWPATLVQPVGSPLSLECTVEGTSNPNLYWYRQAAGRGLQLLFYSVGIGQISSEVPQNLSASRPQDRQFILSSKKLLLSDSGFYLCAWSAGSWALIPSYEQYFGPGTRLTVT.

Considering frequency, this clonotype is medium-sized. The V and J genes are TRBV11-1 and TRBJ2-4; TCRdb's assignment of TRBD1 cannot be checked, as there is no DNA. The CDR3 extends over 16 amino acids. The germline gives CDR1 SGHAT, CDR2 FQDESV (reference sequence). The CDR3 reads CASSLLGTGGSNIQYF. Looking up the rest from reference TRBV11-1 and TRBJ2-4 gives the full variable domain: EAEVAQSPRYKITEKSQAVAFWCDPISGHATLYWYRQILGQGPELLVQFQDESVVDDSQLPKDRFSAERLKGVDSTLKIQPAELGDSAMYLCASSLLGTGGSNIQYFGAGTRLSVL.

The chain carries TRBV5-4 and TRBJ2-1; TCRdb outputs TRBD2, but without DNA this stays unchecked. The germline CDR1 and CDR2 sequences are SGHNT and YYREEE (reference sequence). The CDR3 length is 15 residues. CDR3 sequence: CASSGRTRGKDEQFF.

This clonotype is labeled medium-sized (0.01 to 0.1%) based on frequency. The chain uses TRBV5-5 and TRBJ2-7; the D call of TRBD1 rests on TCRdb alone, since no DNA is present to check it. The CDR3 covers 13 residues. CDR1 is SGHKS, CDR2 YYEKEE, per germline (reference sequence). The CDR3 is CASSLLGAYEQYF.

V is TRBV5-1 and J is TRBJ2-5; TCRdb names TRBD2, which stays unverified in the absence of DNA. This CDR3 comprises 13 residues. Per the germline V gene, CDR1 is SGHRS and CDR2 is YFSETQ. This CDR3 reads CASRLATLETQYF.

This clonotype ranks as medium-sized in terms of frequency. The CDR3 sequence is CSVDSIIYGYTF. The chain employs TRBV29-1 and TRBJ1-2. This CDR3 region has 12 residues. The germline CDR1 and CDR2 sequences are SQVTM and ANQGSEA.

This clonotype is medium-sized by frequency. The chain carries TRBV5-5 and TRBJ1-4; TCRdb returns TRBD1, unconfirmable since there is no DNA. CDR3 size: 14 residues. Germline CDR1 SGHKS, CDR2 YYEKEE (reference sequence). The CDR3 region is CASSWGDIGEKLFF.

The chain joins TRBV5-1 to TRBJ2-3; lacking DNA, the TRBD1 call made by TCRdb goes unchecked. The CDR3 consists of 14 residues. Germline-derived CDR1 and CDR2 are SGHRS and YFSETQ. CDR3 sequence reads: CASSPGQGGDTQYF.

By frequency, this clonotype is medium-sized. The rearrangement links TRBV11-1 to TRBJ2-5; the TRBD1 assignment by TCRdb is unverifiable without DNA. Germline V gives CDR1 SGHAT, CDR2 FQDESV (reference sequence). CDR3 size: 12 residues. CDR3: CASSLGVETQYF.

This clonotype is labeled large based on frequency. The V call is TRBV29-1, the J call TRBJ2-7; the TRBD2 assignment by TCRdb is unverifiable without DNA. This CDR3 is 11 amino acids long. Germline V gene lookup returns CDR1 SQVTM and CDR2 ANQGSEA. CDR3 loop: CSAALELEQYF.

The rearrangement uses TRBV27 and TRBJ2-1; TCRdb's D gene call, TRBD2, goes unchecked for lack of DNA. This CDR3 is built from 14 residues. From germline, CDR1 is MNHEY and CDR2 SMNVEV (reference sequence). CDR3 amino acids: CASSSLAVYNEQFF.

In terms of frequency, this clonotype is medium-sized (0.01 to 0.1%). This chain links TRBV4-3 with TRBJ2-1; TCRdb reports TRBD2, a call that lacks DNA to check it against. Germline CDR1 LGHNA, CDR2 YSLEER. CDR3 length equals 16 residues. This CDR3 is CASSRRLAEETREQFF.

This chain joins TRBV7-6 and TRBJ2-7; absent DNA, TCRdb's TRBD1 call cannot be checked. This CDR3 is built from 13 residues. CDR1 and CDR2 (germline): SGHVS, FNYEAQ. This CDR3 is CASRETGGHEQYF.

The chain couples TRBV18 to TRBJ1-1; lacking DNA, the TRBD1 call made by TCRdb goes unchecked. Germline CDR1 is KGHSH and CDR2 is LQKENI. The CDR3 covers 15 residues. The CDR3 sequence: CASSPGTGMSTEAFF.

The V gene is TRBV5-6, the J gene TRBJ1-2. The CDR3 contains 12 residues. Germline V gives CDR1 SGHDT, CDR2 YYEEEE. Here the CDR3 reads CASSSPEGGYTF.

The CDR3 reads CASSTTEIQPQHF. The rearrangement joins TRBV19 to TRBJ1-5. The CDR3 is made up of 13 amino acids. Germline loops: CDR1 LNHDA, CDR2 SQIVND (reference sequence).

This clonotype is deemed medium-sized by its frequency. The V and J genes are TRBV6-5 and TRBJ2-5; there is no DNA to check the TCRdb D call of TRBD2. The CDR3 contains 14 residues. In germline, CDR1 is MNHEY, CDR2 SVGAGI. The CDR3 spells CASRAGPSQETQYF.